This T cell receptor (beta chain) is drawn from a study of blood T cell repertoires in COVID-19. The germline gives CDR1 LGHNA, CDR2 YSLEER. Trimming cost V 0 bases and J 0 bases, with 6 bases left between them. The CDR3 is 14 amino acids. The protocol was immunoSEQ multiplex PCR, while the TCRdb copy is restricted to in-frame clones and leaves out a portion. Here the sample spans fewer than 90,000 clones, more than 85% being singletons. The source of this sequence is a man in his 70s with active COVID-19. The genes are TRBV4-3 and TRBJ2-7; unclear D gene. Sequenced material: peripheral blood. The CDR3 loop reads CASSQDLASYEQYF. The DNA for the CDR3 is TGCGCCAGCAGCCAAGATTTGGCCTCCTACGAGCAGTACTTC.